This T cell receptor (beta chain) was profiled in a study of PD-L1 blockade in urothelial cancer. Study information: Males with bladder-origin urothelial cancer made up about 90% of the roughly 29 patients. Blood analyses occurred 3 weeks (second dose) and 6 weeks post treatment start. Anywhere from 0 to 3 prior chemotherapy regimens had been received by patients.

Time point reported: pretreatment peripheral blood. Urothelial carcinoma, locally advanced or metastatic, affected the patients. Produced via immunoSEQ multiplex PCR; TCRdb's table is partial and in-frame only. The table shows tens of thousands of clones, with 90% occurring only once. This clonotype was obtained from a man aged 65 to 85 with urothelial cancer. This specimen consisted of PBMCs, obtained around atezolizumab (anti-PD-L1) treatment.

The CDR3 bases are TGTGCCAGCAGTTTACAGGGGGTCGGGGCTCAGCCCCAGCATTTT. Encoded protein: CASSLQGVGAQPQHF. This chain uses TRBV2 with TRBJ1-5; 8 positions agree with TRBD1. The length of the CDR3 is 15 residues. J gave up 6 bases and V 5 bases, and 9 bases lay outside the gene matches. The germline V gene encodes CDR1 SNHLY and CDR2 FYNNEI.